These 24 T cell receptor beta chains came from one sample sequenced in a study of blood T cells in healthy people across ages. The authors ran a second PCR of roughly 7 to 11 cycles using a sample-barcoded 5' primer and a J-beta primer mix. TCRdb analysed the 5' RACE reads with MiXCR anew, one entry per CDR3 protein. The table records 1 million or so distinct CDR3 sequences, 40% to 50% of them present only once. What was sequenced was blood. Every receptor here comes from a woman in her sixties in good health.

The chain has TRBV10-3 and TRBJ2-3; TRBD1 might be the D (8 bases). V lost 0 bases and J 9 bases, leaving 19 bases between the germline ends. The germline CDR1 and CDR2 sequences are ENHRY and SYGVKD. The CDR3 contains 16 residues. The CDR3 DNA sequence: TGTGCCATCAGTGAGTCGGGGGGGACAGGAGGCACCACGCAGTATTTT. Amino acid sequence: CAISESGGTGGTTQYF.

The sample holds a few counts of this clonotype. The genes are TRBV20-1 and TRBJ2-5, with 8 bases identical to TRBD1. With V trimmed by 6 bases and J by 5 bases, 17 bases remained unmatched. CDR3 size: 16 residues. CDR1 is DFQATT and CDR2 is SNEGSKA in the germline V gene (reference sequence). The CDR3 nucleotides are TGCAGTGCAAGACCCTACCTCGGACAGGGCTGGGAGACCCAGTACTTC. Residues: CSARPYLGQGWETQYF.

The V gene is TRBV2, the J gene TRBJ2-2; no firm D call. The CDR3 is made up of 12 amino acids. Trimming left V 6 bases short and J 7 bases short, with 9 bases between. CDR1 and CDR2 (germline): SNHLY, FYNNEI. The CDR3 spells CASSSYGGELFF. The CDR3 DNA sequence: TGTGCCAGCAGCTCGTACGGCGGGGAGCTGTTTTTT.

The CDR3 DNA sequence: TGTGCCAGCAGCTTACAGAGCTCCTACAATGAGCAGTACTTC. This codes for CASSLQSSYNEQYF. V is TRBV11-2 and J is TRBJ2-1; D is unresolved. The J call may be in error: the DNA end matches TRBJ2-7 better. Germline V gives CDR1 SGHAT, CDR2 FQNNGV. The CDR3 covers 14 residues.

This clonotype has a handful of counts. The chain combines TRBV12-3 or TRBV12-4 with TRBJ1-4; TRBD1 agrees at 7 bases. The CDR3 is 16 amino acids. The J segment lost 2 bases and the V segment lost 6 bases, leaving 9 bases of the junction unmatched. The CDR3 coding sequence is TGTGCCAGCAGGACCTACAGGGGAGGGACTAATGAAAAACTGTTTTTT. Amino acids: CASRTYRGGTNEKLFF.

The chain couples TRBV6-2 or TRBV6-3 to TRBJ2-3; D is undetermined. V shed 7 bases and J shed 0 bases, with 14 bases lying between them. The germline CDR1 and CDR2 sequences are MNHEY and SVGEGT. The CDR3 extends over 15 amino acids. The CDR3 DNA reads TGTGCCAGCACGATGACACCTACTAGCACAGATACGCAGTATTTT. Amino acids: CASTMTPTSTDTQYF.

V usage is TRBV29-1 and J usage is TRBJ2-7, with TRBD1 matching 10 bases. The CDR3 runs 14 residues. J lost 4 bases, V lost 6 bases, and 9 bases had no gene match. Germline CDR1 is SQVTM and CDR2 is ANQGSEA. The CDR3 coding sequence is TGCAGCGTCCCCCGGACAGGGGGTAGGTACGAGCAGTACTTC. Residues: CSVPRTGGRYEQYF.

This clonotype was recorded a few times. J is TRBJ2-5 and V is TRBV20-1, with 9 bases matching TRBD2. Germline assignment: CDR1 DFQATT and CDR2 SNEGSKA (reference sequence). This CDR3 comprises 17 residues. V gave up 3 bases and J gave up 0 bases; unmatched junction bases: 11. CDR3 nucleotides: TGCAGTGCTAGGACGATCGCTAGCGGGGCCTACCAAGAGACCCAGTACTTC. Protein sequence: CSARTIASGAYQETQYF.

The CDR3 protein is CASSGLGTSEAFF. The CDR3 nucleotides read TGCGCCAGCAGCGGGCTCGGGACATCTGAAGCTTTCTTT. V is TRBV5-1 and J is TRBJ1-1; a weak D match, TRBD1 (6 bases). In germline, CDR1 is SGHRS, CDR2 YFSETQ. Trimming left V 4 bases short and J 6 bases short, with 13 bases between. The CDR3 has 13 amino acids.

This clonotype was observed a handful of times. This rearrangement joins TRBV11-1 to TRBJ2-1; perhaps D is TRBD1 or TRBD2 (6 bases each). Deletions cut 6 bases from V and 2 bases from J, with 14 bases between. CDR3 length: 15 residues. The germline gives CDR1 SGHAT, CDR2 FQDESV (reference sequence). For the CDR3, the DNA is TGTGCCAGCAGTTCAACAGGGAGGACCTACAATGAGCAGTTCTTC. It specifies CASSSTGRTYNEQFF. Drawing the rest from reference TRBV11-1 and TRBJ2-1, the complete variable domain is EAEVAQSPRYKITEKSQAVAFWCDPISGHATLYWYRQILGQGPELLVQFQDESVVDDSQLPKDRFSAERLKGVDSTLKIQPAELGDSAMYLCASSSTGRTYNEQFFGPGTRLTVL.

This clonotype was counted a few times. The genes are TRBV28 and TRBJ1-4, with 7 bases fitting TRBD1. This CDR3 is 15 amino acids long. The V gene's germline CDR1 is MDHEN and CDR2 SYDVKM. The trim removed 5 bases at V and 0 bases at J, leaving 3 bases unmatched. The CDR3 protein is CASSAQGSTNEKLFF. The CDR3, as DNA: TGTGCCAGCAGTGCACAGGGGTCAACTAATGAAAAACTGTTTTTT.

The rearrangement links TRBV10-3 to TRBJ2-5; 11 positions match TRBD1. J gave up 1 base and V 4 bases, and 2 bases lay outside the gene matches. Germline values: CDR1 ENHRY, CDR2 SYGVKD. The CDR3 is 15 amino acids. CDR3: CAISVGTGGQETQYF. In nucleotides, the CDR3 is TGTGCCATCAGTGTCGGGACAGGGGGCCAAGAGACCCAGTACTTC.

This clonotype was observed a handful of times. The chain joins TRBV20-1 to TRBJ1-2; D remains ambiguous. V shed 6 bases and J shed 4 bases, with 12 bases lying between them. Per germline, CDR1 DFQATT and CDR2 SNEGSKA (reference sequence). CDR3 length equals 12 residues. The CDR3 coding sequence is TGCAGTGCCGTCGGGGAAACCTATGGCTACACCTTC. This codes for CSAVGETYGYTF.

This clonotype was seen more than once but under ten times. The rearrangement joins TRBV11-1 to TRBJ2-5, with a possible D match to TRBD2 (6 bases). CDR3 length: 13 residues. Between the trimmed V and J ends, which lost 3 bases and 7 bases, there was a span of 12 bases. In germline, CDR1 is SGHAT, CDR2 FQDESV (reference sequence). CDR3 sequence (DNA): TGTGCCAGCAGCTTTCCGGGGGAAGGGACCCAGTACTTC. Amino acids: CASSFPGEGTQYF.

The chain links TRBV4-1 to TRBJ2-5; no reliable D call. Trimming took 5 bases from V and 3 from J, leaving 7 bases between them. Germline V gene sequence: CDR1 MGHRA, CDR2 YSYEKL. The CDR3 runs 12 residues. The DNA for the CDR3 is TGCGCCAGCAGCTACGATAAAGAGACCCAGTACTTC. Its translation is CASSYDKETQYF.

The V gene is TRBV7-2, the J gene TRBJ1-4; no clear D gene. The V end was cut by 2 bases, the J end by 0 bases, with 4 bases between. This CDR3 has 14 residues. The V gene's germline CDR1 is SGHTA and CDR2 FQGNSA. The CDR3 spells CASSLRSTNEKLFF. The CDR3 DNA is TGTGCCAGCAGCTTACGATCAACTAATGAAAAACTGTTTTTT.

This clonotype was observed once. The chain couples TRBV19 to TRBJ1-5, with a weak D call TRBD1 (5 bases). CDR1 and CDR2 (germline): LNHDA, SQIVND (reference sequence). V gave up 9 bases and J gave up 7 bases, with 19 bases separating them. CDR3 length equals 14 residues. CDR3 protein: CASSLGGKGQPQHF. CDR3 DNA: TGTGCCAGCTCCCTTGGGGGAAAGGGCCAGCCCCAGCATTTT.

The J gene is TRBJ2-7, the V gene TRBV20-1; D possibly matches TRBD1 or TRBD2 (5 bases each). The CDR3 consists of 15 residues. Trimming pared 1 base from V and 6 bases from J, leaving 19 bases between. In germline, CDR1 is DFQATT, CDR2 SNEGSKA (reference sequence). CDR3 nucleotide sequence: TGCAGTGCTAGAGCCTGGGACCTGAGTTACCCCGAGCAGTACTTC. Translation gives CSARAWDLSYPEQYF.

This clonotype has only one observation. The chain carries TRBV20-1 and TRBJ2-5; tentative D call: TRBD1 (5 bases). CDR1 and CDR2 (germline): DFQATT, SNEGSKA (reference sequence). Trimming stripped 3 bases from V and 0 bases from J, with 11 bases between. The CDR3 runs 14 residues. The CDR3 coding sequence is TGCAGTGCTAGTAGCAGGGCGTACCAAGAGACCCAGTACTTC. This translates into CSASSRAYQETQYF.

The chain couples TRBV4-1 to TRBJ1-5; TRBD1 is a possible D gene (5 bases). V was cut by 0 bases and J by 3 bases, with 9 bases left in between. Germline V gives CDR1 MGHRA, CDR2 YSYEKL. This CDR3 contains 15 residues. The CDR3 DNA follows: TGCGCCAGCAGCCAAGAATGGACACTCAATCAGCCCCAGCATTTT. Protein: CASSQEWTLNQPQHF.

V usage is TRBV20-1 and J usage is TRBJ2-7; D might be TRBD1 (6 bases). Germline assignment: CDR1 DFQATT and CDR2 SNEGSKA (reference sequence). The V gene lost 4 bases and the J gene lost 3 bases, with 22 bases spanning the gap. The CDR3 has 16 residues. CDR3 sequence reads: CSATTPFSRGFYEQYF. The CDR3 DNA reads as TGCAGTGCTACGACCCCCTTCAGTAGGGGGTTCTACGAGCAGTACTTC.

The chain is built from TRBV2 and TRBJ2-1; D gene unclear. The germline gives CDR1 SNHLY, CDR2 FYNNEI. Trimming left V 8 bases short and J 7 bases short, with 12 bases between. The CDR3 has 12 amino acids. CDR3 coding DNA: TGTGCCAGCTCTCAATCCGGGAATGAGCAGTTCTTC. Translating gives CASSQSGNEQFF.

This clonotype was observed a few times. This sequence joins TRBV29-1 and TRBJ2-1; TRBD1 aligns across 8 bases. The CDR3 is 11 amino acids. Germline loops: CDR1 SQVTM, CDR2 ANQGSEA. With V trimmed by 5 bases and J by 11 bases, 5 bases remained unmatched. CDR3 DNA: TGCAGCGTTCCGACAGGGGTCAAGCAGTTCTTC. Protein product: CSVPTGVKQFF.

The J gene is TRBJ1-5, the V gene TRBV5-1; 8 nucleotides line up with TRBD1. Germline CDR1 is SGHRS and CDR2 is YFSETQ. V gave up 0 bases and J gave up 4 bases; unmatched junction bases: 12. The CDR3 contains 18 residues. The CDR3 DNA reads as TGCGCCAGCAGCTTGGTGGGTCCGAAACAGGGGGGGAATCAGCCCCAGCATTTT. This encodes CASSLVGPKQGGNQPQHF.